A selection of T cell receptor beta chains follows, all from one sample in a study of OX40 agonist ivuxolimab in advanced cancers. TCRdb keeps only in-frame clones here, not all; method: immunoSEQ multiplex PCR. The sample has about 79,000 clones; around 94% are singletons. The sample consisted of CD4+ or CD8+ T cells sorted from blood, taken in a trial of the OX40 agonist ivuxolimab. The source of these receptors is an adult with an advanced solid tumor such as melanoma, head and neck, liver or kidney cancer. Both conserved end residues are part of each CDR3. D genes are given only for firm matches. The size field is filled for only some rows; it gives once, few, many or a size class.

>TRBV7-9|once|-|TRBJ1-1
TGTGCCAGCAGCTTAGCGTTGGAAACTGAAGCTTTCTTT
CASSLALETEAFF
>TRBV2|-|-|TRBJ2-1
TGTGCCAGCAGTGTTAGTGAGCAGTTCTTC
CASSVSEQFF
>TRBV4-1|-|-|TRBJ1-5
TGCGCCAGCAGCCTCAGCGGGGGGCTGAATCAGCCCCAGCATTTT
CASSLSGGLNQPQHF
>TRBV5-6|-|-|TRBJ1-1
TGTGCCAGCAGCACCTTTGTAGCCGTTGAAGCTTTCTTT
CASSTFVAVEAFF
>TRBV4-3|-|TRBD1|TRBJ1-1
TGCGCCAGCAGCCCCGGGACAGGGACTGGCACTGAAGCTTTCTTT
CASSPGTGTGTEAFF
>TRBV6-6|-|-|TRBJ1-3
TGTGCCAGCAGTTTGTCGGGGGATTCTGGAAACACCATATATTTT
CASSLSGDSGNTIYF
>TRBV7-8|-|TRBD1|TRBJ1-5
TGTGCCAGCAGCCCCGGACAGGGACAGCCCCAGCATTTT
CASSPGQGQPQHF
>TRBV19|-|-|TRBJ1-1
TGTGCCACGTCGAATCAGCCTTTTTTAGCTTTCTTT
CATSNQPFLAFF
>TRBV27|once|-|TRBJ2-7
TGTGCCAGCAGTTCCCGGACTAACTACGAGCAGTACTTC
CASSSRTNYEQYF
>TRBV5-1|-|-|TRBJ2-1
TGCGCCAGCAGCTCACGAGGTGACGGACACTACCCCCAGTTCTTC
CASSSRGDGHYPQFF
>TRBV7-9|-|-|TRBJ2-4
TGTGCCAGCAGCTCCGGGGATGACATTCAGTACTTC
CASSSGDDIQYF
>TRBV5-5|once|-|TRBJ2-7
TGTGCCAGCAGCTTGTGGGACGGAACCTACGAGCAGTACTTC
CASSLWDGTYEQYF
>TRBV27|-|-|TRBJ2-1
TGTGCCAGCACCCAATATCACAATGAGCAGTTCTTC
CASTQYHNEQFF
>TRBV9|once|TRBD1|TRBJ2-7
TGTGCCAGCAGCGTAGGGGACAGGGGGTACTACGAGCAGTACTTC
CASSVGDRGYYEQYF
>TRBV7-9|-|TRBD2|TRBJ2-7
TGTGCCAGCAGCTCCGGACTAGCCTTTTCCTACGAGCAGTACTTC
CASSSGLAFSYEQYF
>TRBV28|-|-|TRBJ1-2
TGTGCCAGCAGTTCCCGACTCCTCACCACCTATGGCTACACCTTC
CASSSRLLTTYGYTF
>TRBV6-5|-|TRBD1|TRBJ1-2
TGTGCCAGCAGTTTCCCCGGACAGGGGGCTAATGGCTACACCTTC
CASSFPGQGANGYTF
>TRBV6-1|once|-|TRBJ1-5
TGTGCCAGCAGTGAAACCAGCAATCAGCCCCAGCATTTT
CASSETSNQPQHF
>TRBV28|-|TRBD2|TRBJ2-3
TGTGCCAGCAGTGCCCCCGGGACTACCAACACAGATACGCAGTATTTT
CASSAPGTTNTDTQYF